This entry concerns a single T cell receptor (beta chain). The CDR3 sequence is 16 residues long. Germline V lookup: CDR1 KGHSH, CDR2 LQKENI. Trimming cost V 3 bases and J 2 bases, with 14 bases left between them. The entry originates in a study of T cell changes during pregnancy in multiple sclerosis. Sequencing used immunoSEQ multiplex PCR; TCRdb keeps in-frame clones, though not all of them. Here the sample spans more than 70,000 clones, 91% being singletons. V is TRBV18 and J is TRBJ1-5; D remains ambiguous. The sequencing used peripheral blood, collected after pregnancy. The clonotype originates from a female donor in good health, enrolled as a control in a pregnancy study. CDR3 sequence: CASSPPDNFGNQPQHF. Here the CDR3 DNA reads TGTGCCAGCTCACCCCCCGACAATTTCGGCAATCAGCCCCAGCATTTT.